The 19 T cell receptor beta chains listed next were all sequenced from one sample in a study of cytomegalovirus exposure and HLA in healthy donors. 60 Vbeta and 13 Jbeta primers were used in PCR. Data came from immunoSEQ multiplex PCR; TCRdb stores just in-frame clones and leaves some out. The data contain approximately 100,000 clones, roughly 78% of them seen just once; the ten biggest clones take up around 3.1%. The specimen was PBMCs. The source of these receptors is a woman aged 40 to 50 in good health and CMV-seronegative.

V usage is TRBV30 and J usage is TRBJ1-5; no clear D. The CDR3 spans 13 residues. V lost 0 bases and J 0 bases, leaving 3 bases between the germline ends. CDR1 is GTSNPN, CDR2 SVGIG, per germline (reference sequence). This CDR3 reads CAWSVYSNQPQHF. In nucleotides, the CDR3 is TGTGCCTGGAGTGTTTATAGCAATCAGCCCCAGCATTTT.

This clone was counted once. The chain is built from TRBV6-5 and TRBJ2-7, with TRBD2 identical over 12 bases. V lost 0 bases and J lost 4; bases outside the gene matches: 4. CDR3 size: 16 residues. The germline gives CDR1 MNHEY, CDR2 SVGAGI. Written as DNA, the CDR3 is TGTGCCAGCAGTTACTCGACTAGCGGGAGAGTATACGAGCAGTACTTC. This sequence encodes CASSYSTSGRVYEQYF.

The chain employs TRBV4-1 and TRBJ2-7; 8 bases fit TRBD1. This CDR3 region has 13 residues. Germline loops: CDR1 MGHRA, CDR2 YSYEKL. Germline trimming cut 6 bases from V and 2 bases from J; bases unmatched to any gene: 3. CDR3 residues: CASSRDRTYEQYF. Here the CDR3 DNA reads TGCGCCAGCAGTCGGGACAGGACCTACGAGCAGTACTTC.

Here the CDR3 DNA reads TGTGCCAGCAGAAGACTCCTACCGGGACTAGACAATGAGCAGTTCTTC. This codes for CASRRLLPGLDNEQFF. This rearrangement joins TRBV7-9 to TRBJ2-1, with 8 bases identical to TRBD2. V gave up 6 bases and J gave up 5 bases; unmatched junction bases: 12. CDR1 and CDR2 from the germline V gene are SEHNR and FQNEAQ (reference sequence). This CDR3 is 16 amino acids long. Using reference TRBV7-9 and TRBJ2-1 for the parts outside the CDR3, the full variable domain is DTGVSQNPRHKITKRGQNVTFRCDPISEHNRLYWYRQTLGQGPEFLTYFQNEAQLEKSRLLSDRFSAERPKGSFSTLEIQRTEQGDSAMYLCASRRLLPGLDNEQFFGPGTRLTVL.

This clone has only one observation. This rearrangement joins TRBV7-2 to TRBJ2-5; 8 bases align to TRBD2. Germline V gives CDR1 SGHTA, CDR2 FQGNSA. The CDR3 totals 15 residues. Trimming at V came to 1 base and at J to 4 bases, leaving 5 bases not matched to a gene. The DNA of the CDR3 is TGTGCCAGCAGCTTAGGGCCGGGAGGGCGAGAGACCCAGTACTTC. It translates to CASSLGPGGRETQYF.

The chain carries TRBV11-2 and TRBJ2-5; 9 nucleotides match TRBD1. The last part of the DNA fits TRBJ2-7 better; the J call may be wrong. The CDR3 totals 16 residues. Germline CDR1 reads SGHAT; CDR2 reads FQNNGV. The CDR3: CASSLSFGTGPYEQYF. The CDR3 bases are TGTGCCAGCAGCTTATCCTTCGGGACAGGGCCCTACGAGCAGTACTTC.

CDR3 nucleotide sequence: TGTGCCAGCAGTTTCCACAGGGGGCCGAACACTGAAGCTTTCTTT. Amino acids: CASSFHRGPNTEAFF. The gene calls are TRBV28 and TRBJ1-1; TRBD1 matches at 9 bases. V was pared by 3 bases and J by 1 base, with 3 bases of the junction left unmatched. This CDR3 spans 15 amino acids. The germline V gene has CDR1 MDHEN and CDR2 SYDVKM.

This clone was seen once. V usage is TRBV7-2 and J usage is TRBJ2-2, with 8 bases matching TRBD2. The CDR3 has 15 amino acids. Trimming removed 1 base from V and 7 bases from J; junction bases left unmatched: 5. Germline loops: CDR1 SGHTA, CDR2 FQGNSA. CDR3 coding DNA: TGTGCCAGCAGCTTAGGAGGGGGGACTAGCGGGGAGCTGTTTTTT. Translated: CASSLGGGTSGELFF.

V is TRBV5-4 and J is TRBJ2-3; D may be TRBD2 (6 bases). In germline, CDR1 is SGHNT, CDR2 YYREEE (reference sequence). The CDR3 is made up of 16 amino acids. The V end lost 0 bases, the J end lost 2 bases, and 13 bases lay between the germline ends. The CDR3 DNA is TGTGCCAGCAGCTTGGAGCCGGGGGTACACACAGATACGCAGTATTTT. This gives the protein CASSLEPGVHTDTQYF.

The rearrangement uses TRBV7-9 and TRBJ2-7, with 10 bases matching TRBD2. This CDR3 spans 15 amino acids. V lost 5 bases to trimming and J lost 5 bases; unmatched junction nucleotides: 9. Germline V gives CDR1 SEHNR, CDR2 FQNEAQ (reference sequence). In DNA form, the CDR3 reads TGTGCCAGCAGCCGATCCGGGACTAGCGCGCACGAGCAGTACTTC. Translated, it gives CASSRSGTSAHEQYF.

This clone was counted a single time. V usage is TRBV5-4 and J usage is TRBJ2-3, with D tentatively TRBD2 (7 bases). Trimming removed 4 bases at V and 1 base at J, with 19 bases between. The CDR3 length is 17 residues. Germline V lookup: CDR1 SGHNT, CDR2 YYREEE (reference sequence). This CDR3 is CASSPPAGADGTDTQYF. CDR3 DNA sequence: TGTGCCAGCAGCCCACCCGCGGGGGCGGATGGCACAGATACGCAGTATTTT.

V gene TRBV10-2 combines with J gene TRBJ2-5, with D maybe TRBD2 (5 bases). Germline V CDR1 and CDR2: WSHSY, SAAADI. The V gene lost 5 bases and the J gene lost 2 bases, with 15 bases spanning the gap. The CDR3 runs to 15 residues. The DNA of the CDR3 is TGCGCCAGCAGTATTCTAGCAGGCGGTCAAGAGACCCAGTACTTC. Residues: CASSILAGGQETQYF.

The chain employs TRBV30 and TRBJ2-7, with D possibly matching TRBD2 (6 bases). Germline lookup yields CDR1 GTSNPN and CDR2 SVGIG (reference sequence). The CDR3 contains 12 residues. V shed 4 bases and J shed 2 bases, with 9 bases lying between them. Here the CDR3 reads CAWTASAYEQYF. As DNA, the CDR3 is TGTGCCTGGACGGCTAGCGCCTACGAGCAGTACTTC.

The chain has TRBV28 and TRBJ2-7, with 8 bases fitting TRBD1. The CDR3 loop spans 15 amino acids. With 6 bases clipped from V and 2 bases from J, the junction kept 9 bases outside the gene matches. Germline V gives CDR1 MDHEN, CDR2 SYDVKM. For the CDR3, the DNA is TGTGCCAGCAGCCGGATTGGACAGGGAACCTACGAGCAGTACTTC. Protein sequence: CASSRIGQGTYEQYF.

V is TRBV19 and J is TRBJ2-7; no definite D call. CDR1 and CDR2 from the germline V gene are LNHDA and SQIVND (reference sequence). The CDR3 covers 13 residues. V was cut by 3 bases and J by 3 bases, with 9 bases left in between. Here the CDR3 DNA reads TGTGCCAGTAGTATTGGCCTCAACTACGAGCAGTACTTC. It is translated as CASSIGLNYEQYF.

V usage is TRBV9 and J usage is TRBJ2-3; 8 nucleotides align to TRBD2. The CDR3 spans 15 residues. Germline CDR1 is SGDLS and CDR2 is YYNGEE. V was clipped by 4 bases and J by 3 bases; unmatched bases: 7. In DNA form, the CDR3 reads TGTGCCAGCAGCCCCCGGGGGGGAGTAACAGATACGCAGTATTTT. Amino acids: CASSPRGGVTDTQYF.

The CDR3 loop is CASSLLPGQVNTEAFF. The DNA of the CDR3 is TGTGCCAGCAGTTTACTGCCGGGACAAGTGAACACTGAAGCTTTCTTT. The J gene is TRBJ1-1, the V gene TRBV27; D is perhaps TRBD1 (6 bases). Germline CDR1 MNHEY, CDR2 SMNVEV (reference sequence). Trimming removed 2 bases at V and 0 bases at J, with 13 bases between. This CDR3 comprises 16 residues.

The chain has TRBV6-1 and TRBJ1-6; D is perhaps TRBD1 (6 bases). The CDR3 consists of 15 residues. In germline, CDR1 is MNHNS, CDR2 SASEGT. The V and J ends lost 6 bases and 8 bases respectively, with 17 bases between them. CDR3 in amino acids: CASSDVGGADSPLHF. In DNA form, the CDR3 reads TGTGCCAGCAGCGACGTAGGGGGGGCGGATTCACCCCTCCACTTT.

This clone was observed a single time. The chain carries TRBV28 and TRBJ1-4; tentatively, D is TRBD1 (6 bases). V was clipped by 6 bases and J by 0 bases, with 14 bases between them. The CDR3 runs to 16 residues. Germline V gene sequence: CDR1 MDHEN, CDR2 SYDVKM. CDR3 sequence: CASSLSTGPTNEKLFF. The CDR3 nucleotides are TGTGCCAGCAGCCTCTCTACAGGGCCAACTAATGAAAAACTGTTTTTT.